This T cell receptor beta chain was identified during a study of T-cell memory formation after mild COVID-19. Study information: Largely, the TCR clusters proved donor specific.

General study findings and limits: Cross-reactive memory seemingly joined, as some responding clones were found in pre-infection memory. Contracting clones localized mainly to CM and EM when CD4+ and mainly to EMRA when CD8+.

In the case of this clonotype: Its antigen is not known.

The CDR3 runs to 17 residues. Germline values: CDR1 MNHNS, CDR2 SASEGT. Losses at the gene ends were 9 bases for V and 6 bases for J; bases not matched to a gene: 18. 5'RACE primed at constant segments yielded TCR alpha and TCR beta cDNA libraries bearing sample barcodes and UMIs. TCRdb passed the 5' RACE reads through MiXCR, listing each CDR3 protein once. The table includes about 600,000 distinct CDR3 sequences, roughly 20% detected once. The sequenced sample was PBMCs or a T cell subset sorted from them (not recorded which). This clonotype originated in an adult woman who had mild COVID-19 (a few samples of this study predate the infection). Cell type and time point are not known. The genes are TRBV6-1 and TRBJ2-2, with 8 nucleotides matching TRBD2. The CDR3 sequence: CASEKSSGAPGAGELFF. CDR3 DNA: TGTGCCAGTGAAAAGAGTAGCGGGGCTCCTGGCGCCGGGGAGCTGTTTTTT.